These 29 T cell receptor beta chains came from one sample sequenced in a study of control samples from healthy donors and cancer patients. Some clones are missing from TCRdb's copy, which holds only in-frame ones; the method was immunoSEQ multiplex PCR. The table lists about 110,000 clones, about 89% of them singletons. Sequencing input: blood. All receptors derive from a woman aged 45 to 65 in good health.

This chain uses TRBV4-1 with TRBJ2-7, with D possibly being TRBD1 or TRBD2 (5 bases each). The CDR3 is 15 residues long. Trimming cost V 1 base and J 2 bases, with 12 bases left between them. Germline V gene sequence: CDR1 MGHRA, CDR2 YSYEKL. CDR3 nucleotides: TGCGCCAGCAGCCAAGCCCCCGGGACCACCTACGAGCAGTACGTC. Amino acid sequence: CASSQAPGTTYEQYV.

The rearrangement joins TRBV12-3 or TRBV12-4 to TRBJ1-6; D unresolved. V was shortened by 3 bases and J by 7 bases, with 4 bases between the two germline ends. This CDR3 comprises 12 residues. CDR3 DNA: TGTGCCAGCAGTTTTCAAAATTCACCCCTCCACTTT. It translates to CASSFQNSPLHF.

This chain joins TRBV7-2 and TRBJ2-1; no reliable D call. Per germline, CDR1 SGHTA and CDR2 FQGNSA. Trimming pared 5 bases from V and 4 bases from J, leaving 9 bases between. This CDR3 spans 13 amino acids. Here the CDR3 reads CASSPAPYNEQFF. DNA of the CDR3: TGTGCCAGCAGCCCGGCCCCGTACAATGAGCAGTTCTTC. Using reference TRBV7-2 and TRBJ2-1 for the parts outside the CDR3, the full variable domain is GAGVSQSPSNKVTEKGKDVELRCDPISGHTALYWYRQSLGQGLEFLIYFQGNSAPDKSGLPSDRFSAERTGGSVSTLTIQRTQQEDSAVYLCASSPAPYNEQFFGPGTRLTVL.

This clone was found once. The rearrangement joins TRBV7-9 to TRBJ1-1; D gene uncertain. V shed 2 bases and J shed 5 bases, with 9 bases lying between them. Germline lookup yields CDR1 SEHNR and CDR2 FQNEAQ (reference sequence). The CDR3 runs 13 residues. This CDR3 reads CASSLLGRTEAFF. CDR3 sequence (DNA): TGTGCCAGCAGCTTACTGGGGAGAACTGAAGCTTTCTTT.

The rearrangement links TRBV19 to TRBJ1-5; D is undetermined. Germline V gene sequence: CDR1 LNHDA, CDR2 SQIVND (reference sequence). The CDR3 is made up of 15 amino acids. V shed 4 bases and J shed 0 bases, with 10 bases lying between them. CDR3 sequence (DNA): TGTGCCAGTAGTAGGTCGACAAATAGCAATCAGCCCCAGCATTTT. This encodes CASSRSTNSNQPQHF.

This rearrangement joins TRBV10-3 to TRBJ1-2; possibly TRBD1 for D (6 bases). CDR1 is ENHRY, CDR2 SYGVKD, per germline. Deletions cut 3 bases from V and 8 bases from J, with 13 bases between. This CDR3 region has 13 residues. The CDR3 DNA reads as TGTGCCATCAGTGAAACAGGGTTCGGAGGCTACACCTTC. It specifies CAISETGFGGYTF.

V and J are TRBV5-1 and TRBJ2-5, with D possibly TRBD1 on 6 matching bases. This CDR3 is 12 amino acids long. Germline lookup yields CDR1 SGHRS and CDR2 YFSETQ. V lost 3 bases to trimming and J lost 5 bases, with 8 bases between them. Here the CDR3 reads CASSSDRETQYF. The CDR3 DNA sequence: TGCGCCAGCAGCTCAGACAGGGAGACCCAGTACTTC.

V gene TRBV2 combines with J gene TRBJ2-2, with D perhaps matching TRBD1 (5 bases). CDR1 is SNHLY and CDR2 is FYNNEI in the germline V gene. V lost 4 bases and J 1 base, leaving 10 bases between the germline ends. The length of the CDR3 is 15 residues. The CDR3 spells CASSVGQGNTGELFF. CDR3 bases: TGTGCCAGCAGTGTTGGGCAGGGGAACACCGGGGAGCTGTTTTTT. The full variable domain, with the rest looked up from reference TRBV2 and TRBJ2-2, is EPEVTQTPSHQVTQMGQEVILRCVPISNHLYFYWYRQILGQKVEFLVSFYNNEISEKSEIFDDQFSVERPDGSNFTLKIRSTKLEDSAMYFCASSVGQGNTGELFFGEGSRLTVL.

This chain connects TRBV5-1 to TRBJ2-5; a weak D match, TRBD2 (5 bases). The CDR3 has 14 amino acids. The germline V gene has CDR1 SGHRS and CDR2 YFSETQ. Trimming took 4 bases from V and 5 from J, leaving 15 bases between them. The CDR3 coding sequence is TGCGCCAGCAGCCCAGAGGGTATCACGGAGACCCAGTACTTC. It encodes CASSPEGITETQYF.

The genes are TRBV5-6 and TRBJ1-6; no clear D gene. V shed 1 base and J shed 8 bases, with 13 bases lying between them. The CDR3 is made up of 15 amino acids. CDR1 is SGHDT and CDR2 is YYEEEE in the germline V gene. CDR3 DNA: TGTGCCAGCAGCTTGTATTCCCTCGACCATTCACCCCTCCACTTT. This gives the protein CASSLYSLDHSPLHF.

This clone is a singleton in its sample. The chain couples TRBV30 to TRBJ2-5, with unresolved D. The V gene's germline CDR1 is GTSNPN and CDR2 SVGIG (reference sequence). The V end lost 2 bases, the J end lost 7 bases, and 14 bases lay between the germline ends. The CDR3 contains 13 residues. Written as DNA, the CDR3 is TGTGCCTGGAGTTCCGATGGTTTTGGGACCCAGTACTTC. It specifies CAWSSDGFGTQYF.

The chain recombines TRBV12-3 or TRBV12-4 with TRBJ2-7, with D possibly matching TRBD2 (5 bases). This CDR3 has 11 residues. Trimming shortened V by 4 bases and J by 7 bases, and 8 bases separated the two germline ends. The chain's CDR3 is CASSSGNEQYV. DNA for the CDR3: TGTGCCAGCAGTTCCGGGAATGAGCAGTACGTC.

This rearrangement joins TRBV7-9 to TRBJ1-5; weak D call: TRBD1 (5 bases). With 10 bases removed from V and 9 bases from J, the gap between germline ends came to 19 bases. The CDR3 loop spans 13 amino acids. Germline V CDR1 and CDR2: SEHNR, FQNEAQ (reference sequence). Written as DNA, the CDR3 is TGTGCCACCGCGGGAAACCTCGGGGGGCCCCAGCATTTT. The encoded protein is CATAGNLGGPQHF.

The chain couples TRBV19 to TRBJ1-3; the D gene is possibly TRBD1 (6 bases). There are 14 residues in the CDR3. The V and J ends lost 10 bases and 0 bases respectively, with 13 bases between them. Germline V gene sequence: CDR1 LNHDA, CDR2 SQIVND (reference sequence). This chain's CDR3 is CATSGASSGNTIYF. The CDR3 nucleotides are TGTGCCACCTCAGGGGCAAGCTCTGGAAACACCATATATTTT.

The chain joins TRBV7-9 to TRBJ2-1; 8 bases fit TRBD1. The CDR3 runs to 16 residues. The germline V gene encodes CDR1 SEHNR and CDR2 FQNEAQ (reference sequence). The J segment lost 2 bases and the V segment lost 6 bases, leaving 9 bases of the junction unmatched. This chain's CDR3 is CASSLRTGPPYNEQFF. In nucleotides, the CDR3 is TGTGCCAGCAGTCTAAGGACAGGGCCCCCCTACAATGAGCAGTTCTTC.

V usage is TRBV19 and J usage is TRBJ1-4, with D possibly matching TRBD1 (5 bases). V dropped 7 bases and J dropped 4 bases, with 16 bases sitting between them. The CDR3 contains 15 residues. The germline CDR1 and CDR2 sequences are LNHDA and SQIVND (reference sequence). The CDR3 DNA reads TGTGCCAGTACCGACTGGGGCAGACTTAATGAAAAACTGTTTTTT. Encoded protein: CASTDWGRLNEKLFF.

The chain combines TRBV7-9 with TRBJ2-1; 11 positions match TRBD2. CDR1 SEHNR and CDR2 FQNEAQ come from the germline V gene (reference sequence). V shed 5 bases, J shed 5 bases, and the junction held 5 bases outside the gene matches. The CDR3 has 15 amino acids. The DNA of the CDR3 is TGTGCCAGCAGCACCGGGACTAGCGGAAACAATGAGCAGTTCTTC. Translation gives CASSTGTSGNNEQFF.

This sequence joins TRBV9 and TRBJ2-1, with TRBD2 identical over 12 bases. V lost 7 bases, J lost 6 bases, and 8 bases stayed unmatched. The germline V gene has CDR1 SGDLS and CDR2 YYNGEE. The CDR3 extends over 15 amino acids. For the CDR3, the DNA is TGTGCCAGCGGCGAGGGGGGACTAGCGGGCAATGAGCAGTTCTTC. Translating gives CASGEGGLAGNEQFF.

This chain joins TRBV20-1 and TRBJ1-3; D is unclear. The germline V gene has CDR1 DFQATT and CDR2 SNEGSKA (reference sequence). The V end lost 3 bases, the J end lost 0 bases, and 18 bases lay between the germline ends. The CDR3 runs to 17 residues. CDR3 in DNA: TGCAGTGCTAGTGGGTTCGGACTTCTTGACTCTGGAAACACCATATATTTT. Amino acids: CSASGFGLLDSGNTIYF.

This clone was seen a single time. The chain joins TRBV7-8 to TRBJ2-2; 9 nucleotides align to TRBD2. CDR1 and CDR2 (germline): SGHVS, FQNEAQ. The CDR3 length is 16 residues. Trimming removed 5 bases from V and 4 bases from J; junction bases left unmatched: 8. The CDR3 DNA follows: TGTGCCAGCAGCCCGGGGGGCGGGAGGGTCACCGGGGAGCTGTTTTTT. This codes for CASSPGGGRVTGELFF.

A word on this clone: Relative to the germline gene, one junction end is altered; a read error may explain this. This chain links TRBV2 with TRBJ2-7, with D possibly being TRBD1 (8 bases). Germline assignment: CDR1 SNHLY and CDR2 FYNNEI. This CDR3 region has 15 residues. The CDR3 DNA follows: TGTGTCAGCAGCGTACAGGGGGGAGGGTCCTACGAGCAGTACTTC. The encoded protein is CVSSVQGGGSYEQYF.

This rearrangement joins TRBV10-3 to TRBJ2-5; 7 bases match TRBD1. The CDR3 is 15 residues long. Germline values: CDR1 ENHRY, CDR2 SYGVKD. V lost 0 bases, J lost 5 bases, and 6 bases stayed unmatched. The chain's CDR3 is CAISESKGAGETQYF. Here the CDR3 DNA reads TGTGCCATCAGTGAGTCAAAGGGGGCAGGGGAGACCCAGTACTTC.

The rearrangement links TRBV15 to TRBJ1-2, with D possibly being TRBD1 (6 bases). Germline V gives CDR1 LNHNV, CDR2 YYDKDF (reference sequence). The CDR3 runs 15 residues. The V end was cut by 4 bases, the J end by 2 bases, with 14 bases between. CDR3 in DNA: TGTGCCACCAGCACTCAATTGGGGGCCAACTATGGCTACACCTTC. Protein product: CATSTQLGANYGYTF.

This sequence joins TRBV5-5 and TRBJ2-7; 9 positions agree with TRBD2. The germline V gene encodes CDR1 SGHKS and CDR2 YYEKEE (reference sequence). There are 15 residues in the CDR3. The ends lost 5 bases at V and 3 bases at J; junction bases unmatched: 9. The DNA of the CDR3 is TGTGCCAGCAGTTCCGCCGGGACTAGCTACTACGAGCAGTACGTC. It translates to CASSSAGTSYYEQYV.

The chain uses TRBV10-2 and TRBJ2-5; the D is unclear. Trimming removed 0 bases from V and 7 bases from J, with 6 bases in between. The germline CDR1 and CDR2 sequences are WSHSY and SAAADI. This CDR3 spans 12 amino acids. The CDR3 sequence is CASSESRRTQYF. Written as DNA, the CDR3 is TGCGCCAGCAGTGAGTCGAGACGGACCCAGTACTTC.

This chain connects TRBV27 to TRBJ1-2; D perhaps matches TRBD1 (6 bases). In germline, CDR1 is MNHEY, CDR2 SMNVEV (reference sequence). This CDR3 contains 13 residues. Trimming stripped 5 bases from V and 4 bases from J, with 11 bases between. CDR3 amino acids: CASSEQGRYGYTF. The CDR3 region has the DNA TGTGCCAGCAGTGAGCAGGGGCGCTATGGCTACACCTTC.

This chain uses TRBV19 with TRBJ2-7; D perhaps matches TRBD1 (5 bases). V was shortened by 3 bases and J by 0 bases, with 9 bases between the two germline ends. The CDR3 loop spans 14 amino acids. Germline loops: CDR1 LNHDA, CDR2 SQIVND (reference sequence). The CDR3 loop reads CASSMWQGSYEQYF. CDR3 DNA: TGTGCCAGTAGTATGTGGCAGGGCTCCTACGAGCAGTACTTC.

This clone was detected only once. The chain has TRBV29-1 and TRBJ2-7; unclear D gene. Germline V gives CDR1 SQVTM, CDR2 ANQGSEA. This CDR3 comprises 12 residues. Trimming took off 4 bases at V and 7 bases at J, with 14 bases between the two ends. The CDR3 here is CSVGTSDREQYV. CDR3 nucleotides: TGCAGCGTTGGGACCTCAGATAGGGAGCAGTACGTC.

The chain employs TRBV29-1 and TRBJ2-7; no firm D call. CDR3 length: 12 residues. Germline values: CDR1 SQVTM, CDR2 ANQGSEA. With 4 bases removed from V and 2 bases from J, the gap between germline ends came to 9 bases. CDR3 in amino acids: CSVVGSAYEQYF. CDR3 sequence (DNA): TGCAGCGTTGTGGGGTCTGCCTACGAGCAGTACTTC.